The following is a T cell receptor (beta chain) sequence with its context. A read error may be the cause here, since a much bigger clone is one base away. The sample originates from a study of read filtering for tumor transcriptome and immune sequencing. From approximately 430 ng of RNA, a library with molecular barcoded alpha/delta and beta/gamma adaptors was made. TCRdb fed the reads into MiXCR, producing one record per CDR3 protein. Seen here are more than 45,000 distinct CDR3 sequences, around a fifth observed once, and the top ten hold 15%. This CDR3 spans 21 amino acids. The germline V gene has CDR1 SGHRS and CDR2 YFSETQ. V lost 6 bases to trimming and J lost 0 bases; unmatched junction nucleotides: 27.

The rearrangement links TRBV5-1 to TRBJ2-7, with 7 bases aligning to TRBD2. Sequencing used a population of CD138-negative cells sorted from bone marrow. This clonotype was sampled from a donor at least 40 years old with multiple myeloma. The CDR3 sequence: CASNWDSVRGAGATSSYEQYF. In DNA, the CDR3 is TGCGCCAGCAACTGGGACTCGGTTCGTGGCGCGGGAGCTACCTCCTCCTACGAGCAGTACTTC.